This TCR beta chain is drawn from a study of blood T cell repertoires in COVID-19. Study details: Both acute and convalescent COVID-19 samples were obtained from the United States, Italy and Spain.

TCRdb keeps only in-frame clones here, not all; method: immunoSEQ multiplex PCR. The sample holds about 39,000 clones; 80% to 90% are singletons and the top ten take roughly 10%. The CDR3 length is 19 residues. After removal of 1 base from V and 1 base from J, the junction contained 10 bases not matched to a gene. Germline values: CDR1 SGHRS, CDR2 YFSETQ. The sample consisted of peripheral blood. The receptor comes from a man in his sixties in a cohort sampled during active COVID-19. The J gene is TRBJ2-6, the V gene TRBV5-1; 8 bases map to TRBD1. This CDR3 reads CASSLRVRTGTSGANVLTF. As DNA, the CDR3 is TGCGCCAGCAGCTTGAGGGTCAGGACAGGGACGTCTGGGGCCAACGTCCTGACTTTC.